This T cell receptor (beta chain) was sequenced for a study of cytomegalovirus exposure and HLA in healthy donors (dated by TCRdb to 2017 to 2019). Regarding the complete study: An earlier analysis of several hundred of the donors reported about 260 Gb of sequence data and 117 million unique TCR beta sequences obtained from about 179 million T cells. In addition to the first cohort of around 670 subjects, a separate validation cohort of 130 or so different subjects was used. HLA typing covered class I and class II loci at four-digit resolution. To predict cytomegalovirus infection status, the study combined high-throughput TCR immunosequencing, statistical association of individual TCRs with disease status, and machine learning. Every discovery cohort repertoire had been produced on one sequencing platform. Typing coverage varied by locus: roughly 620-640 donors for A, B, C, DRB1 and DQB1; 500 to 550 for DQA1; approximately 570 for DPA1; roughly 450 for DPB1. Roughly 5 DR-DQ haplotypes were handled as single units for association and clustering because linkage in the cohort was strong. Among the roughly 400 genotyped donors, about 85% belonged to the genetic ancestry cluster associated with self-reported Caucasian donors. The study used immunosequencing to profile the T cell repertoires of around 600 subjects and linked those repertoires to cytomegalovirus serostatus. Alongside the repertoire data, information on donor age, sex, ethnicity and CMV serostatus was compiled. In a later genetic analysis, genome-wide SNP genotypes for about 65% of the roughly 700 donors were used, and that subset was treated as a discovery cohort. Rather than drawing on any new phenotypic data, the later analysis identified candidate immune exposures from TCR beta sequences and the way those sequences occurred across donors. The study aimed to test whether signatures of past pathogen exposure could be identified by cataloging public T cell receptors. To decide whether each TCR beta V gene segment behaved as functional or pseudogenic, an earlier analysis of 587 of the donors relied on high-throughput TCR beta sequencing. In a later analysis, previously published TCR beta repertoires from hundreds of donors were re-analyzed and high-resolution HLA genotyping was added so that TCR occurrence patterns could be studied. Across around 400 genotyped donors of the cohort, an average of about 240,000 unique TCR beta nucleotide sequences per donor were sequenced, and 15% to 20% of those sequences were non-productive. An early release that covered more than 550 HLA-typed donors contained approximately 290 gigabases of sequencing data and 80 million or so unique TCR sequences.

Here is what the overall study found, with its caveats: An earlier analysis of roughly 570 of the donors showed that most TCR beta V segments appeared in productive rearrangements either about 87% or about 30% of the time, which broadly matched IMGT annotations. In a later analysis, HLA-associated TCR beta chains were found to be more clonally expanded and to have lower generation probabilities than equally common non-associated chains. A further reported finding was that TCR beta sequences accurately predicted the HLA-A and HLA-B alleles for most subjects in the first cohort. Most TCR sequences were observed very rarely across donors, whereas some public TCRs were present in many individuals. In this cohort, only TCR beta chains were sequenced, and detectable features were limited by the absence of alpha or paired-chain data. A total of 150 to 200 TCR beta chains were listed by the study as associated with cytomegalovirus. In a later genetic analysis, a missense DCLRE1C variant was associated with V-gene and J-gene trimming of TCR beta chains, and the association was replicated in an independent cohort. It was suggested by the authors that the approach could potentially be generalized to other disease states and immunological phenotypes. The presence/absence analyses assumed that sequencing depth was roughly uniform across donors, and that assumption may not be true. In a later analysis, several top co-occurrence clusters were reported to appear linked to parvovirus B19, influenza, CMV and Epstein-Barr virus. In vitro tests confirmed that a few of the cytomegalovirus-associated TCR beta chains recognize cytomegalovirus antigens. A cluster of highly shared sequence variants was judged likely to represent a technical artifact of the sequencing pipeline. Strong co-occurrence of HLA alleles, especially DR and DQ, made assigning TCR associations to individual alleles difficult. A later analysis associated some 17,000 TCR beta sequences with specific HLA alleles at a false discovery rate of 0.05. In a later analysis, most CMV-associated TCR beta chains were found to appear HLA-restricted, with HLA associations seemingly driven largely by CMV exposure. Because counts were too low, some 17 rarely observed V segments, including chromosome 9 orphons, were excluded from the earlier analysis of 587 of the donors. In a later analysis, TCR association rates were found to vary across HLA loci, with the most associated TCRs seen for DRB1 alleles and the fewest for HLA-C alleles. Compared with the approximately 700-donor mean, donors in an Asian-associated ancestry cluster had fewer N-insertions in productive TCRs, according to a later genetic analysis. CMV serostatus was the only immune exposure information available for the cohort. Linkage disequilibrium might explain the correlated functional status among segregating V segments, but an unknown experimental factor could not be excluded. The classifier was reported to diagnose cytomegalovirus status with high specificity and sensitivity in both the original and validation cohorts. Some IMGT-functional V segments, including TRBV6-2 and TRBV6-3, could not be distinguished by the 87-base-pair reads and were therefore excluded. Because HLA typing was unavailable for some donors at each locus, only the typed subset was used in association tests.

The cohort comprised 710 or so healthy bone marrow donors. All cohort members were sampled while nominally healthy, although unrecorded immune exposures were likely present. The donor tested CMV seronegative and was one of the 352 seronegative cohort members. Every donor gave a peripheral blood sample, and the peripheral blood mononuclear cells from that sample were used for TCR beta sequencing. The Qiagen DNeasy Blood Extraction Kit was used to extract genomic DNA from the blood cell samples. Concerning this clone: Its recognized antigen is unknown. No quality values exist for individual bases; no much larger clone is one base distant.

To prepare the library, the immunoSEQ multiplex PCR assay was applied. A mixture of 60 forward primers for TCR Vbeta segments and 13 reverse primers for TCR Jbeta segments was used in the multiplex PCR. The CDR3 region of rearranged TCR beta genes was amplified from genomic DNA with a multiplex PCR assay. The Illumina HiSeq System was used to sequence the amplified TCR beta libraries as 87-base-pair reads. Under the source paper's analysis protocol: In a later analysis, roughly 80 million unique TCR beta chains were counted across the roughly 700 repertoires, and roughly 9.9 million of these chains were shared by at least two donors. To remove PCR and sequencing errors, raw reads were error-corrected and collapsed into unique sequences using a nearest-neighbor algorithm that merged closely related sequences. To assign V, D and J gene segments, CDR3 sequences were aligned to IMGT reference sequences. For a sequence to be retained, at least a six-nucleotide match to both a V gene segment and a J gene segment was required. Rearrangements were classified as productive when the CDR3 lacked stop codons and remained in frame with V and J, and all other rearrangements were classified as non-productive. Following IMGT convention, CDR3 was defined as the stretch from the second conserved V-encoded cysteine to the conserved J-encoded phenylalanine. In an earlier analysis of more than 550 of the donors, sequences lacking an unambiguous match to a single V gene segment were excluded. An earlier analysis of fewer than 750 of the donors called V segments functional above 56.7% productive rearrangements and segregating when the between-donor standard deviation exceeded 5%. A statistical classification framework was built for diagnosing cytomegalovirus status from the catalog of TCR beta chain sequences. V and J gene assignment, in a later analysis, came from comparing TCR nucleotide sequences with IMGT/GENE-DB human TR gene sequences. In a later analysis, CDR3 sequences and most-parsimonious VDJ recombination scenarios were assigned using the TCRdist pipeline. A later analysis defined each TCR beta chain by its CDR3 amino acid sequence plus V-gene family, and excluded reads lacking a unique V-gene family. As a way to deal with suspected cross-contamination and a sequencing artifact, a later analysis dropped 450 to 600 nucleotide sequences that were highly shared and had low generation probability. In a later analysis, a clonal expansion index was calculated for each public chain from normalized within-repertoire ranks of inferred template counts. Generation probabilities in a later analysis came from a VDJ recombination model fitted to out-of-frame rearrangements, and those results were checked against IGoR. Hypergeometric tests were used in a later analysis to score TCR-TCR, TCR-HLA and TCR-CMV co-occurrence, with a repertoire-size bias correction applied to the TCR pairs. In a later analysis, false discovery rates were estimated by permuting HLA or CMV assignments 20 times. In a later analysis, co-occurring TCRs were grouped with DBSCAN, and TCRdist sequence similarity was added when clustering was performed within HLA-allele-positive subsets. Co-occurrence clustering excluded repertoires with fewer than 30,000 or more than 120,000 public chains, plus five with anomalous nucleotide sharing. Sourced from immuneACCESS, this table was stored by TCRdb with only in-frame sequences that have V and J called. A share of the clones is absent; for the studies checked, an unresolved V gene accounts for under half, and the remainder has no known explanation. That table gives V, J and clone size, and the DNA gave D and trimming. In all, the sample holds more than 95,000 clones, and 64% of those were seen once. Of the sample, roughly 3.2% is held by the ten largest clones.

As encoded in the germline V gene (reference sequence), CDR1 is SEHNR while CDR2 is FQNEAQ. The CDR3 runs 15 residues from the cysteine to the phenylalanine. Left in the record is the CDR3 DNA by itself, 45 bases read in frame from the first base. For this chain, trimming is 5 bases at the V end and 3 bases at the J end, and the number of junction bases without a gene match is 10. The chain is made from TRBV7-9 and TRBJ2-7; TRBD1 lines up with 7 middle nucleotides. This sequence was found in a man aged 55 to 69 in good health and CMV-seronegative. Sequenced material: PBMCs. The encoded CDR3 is CASSQTWTGNYEQYF. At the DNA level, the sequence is TGTGCCAGCAGCCAAACGTGGACAGGAAACTACGAGCAGTACTTC.